This TCR beta chain was observed in a study of T cell responses to AZD1222 COVID-19 vaccine. Study observations and caveats: A rise in Spike-specific TCR breadth and depth followed two AZD1222 doses.

Regarding this clone: Its antigen is unknown.

Measured with immunoSEQ multiplex PCR; TCRdb has only the in-frame clones, and not every one. Altogether over 100,000 clones are present, about 89% being singletons, with the ten largest covering 6.5% to 9.5%. CDR3 length: 17 amino acids. Germline loops: CDR1 SGHRS, CDR2 YFSETQ. The V end was cut by 2 bases, the J end by 3 bases, with 18 bases between. Sequenced here: peripheral blood, sampled on day 0 of AZD1222 vaccination. The sequence derives from an adult in good health. This chain connects TRBV5-1 to TRBJ2-1, with D tentatively TRBD1 or TRBD2 (5 bases each). CDR3 coding DNA: TGCGCCAGCAGCTTTGGGACCCCAAAGGGGATCTACAATGAGCAGTTCTTC. It codes for CASSFGTPKGIYNEQFF.